This T cell receptor beta chain comes out of a study of blood T cell repertoires in COVID-19. In the original analysis: Scientists estimated how many nucleated cells there were by amplifying reference gene primers. Here immunoSEQ multiplex PCR was the method, and the copy in TCRdb shows in-frame clones only, minus some. That table gives V, J and clone size, and the DNA gave D and trimming. The sample includes fewer than 250,000 clones, roughly 80% seen only once; the top ten take 8% to 11%. Germline V gene sequence: CDR1 SGHRS, CDR2 YFSETQ. CDR3 length: 15 amino acids. The J segment lost 5 bases and the V segment lost 5 bases, leaving 10 bases of the junction unmatched.

The chain has TRBV5-1 and TRBJ2-4; 7 nucleotides line up with TRBD1. The source is a woman over 75 with COVID-19, enrolled during active disease. Sequencing input: peripheral blood. The CDR3 DNA reads as TGCGCCAGCAGGGGTTCACCCGGGACAGAAAACATTCAGTACTTC. It encodes CASRGSPGTENIQYF.